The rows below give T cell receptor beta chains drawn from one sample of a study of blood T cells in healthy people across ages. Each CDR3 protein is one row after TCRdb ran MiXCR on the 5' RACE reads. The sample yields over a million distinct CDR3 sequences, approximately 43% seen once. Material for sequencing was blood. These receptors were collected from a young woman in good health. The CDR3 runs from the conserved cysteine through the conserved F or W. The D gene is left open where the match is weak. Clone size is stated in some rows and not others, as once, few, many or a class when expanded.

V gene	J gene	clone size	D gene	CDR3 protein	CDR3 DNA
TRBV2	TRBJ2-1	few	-	CASSDPGISYNEQFF	TGTGCCAGCAGTGACCCCGGGATCTCCTACAATGAGCAGTTCTTC
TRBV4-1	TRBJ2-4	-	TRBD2	CASSQDNAGVPKNIQYF	TGCGCCAGCAGCCAAGATAATGCGGGGGTTCCCAAAAACATTCAGTACTTC
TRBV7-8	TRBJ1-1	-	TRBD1	CASSSQGALTGTEAFF	TGTGCCAGCAGCTCCCAGGGGGCATTAACGGGAACTGAAGCTTTCTTT
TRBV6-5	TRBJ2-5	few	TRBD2	CASSLQGTSGYSGRKTQYF	TGTGCCAGCAGCTTACAAGGGACTAGCGGTTATTCTGGGCGAAAGACCCAGTACTTC
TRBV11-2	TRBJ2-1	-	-	CASRTLMGRWDNEQFF	TGTGCCAGCAGGACGCTCATGGGGAGGTGGGACAATGAGCAGTTCTTC
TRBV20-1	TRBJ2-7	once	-	CSAATARYYEQYF	TGCAGTGCTGCCACCGCTAGGTATTACGAGCAGTACTTC
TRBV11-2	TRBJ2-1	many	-	CASSLVIGGAKQFF	TGTGCCAGCAGCTTAGTGATCGGCGGTGCCAAGCAGTTCTTC
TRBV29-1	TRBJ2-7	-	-	CSGRIGTEQYF	TGCAGCGGGCGTATAGGAACCGAGCAGTACTTC
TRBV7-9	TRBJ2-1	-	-	CASSLPSRGNEQFF	TGTGCCAGCAGCTTACCGAGTAGGGGGAATGAGCAGTTCTTC
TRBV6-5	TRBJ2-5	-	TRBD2	CASSLQTSGGRETQYF	TGTGCCAGCAGCCTCCAGACTAGCGGGGGTAGGGAGACCCAGTACTTC
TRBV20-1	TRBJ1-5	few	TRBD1	CSARGDRVRNQPQHF	TGCAGTGCTAGGGGCGACAGGGTTCGCAATCAGCCCCAGCATTTT
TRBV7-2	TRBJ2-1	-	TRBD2	CASSLRYLAVGGSFNEQFF	TGTGCCAGCAGCTTACGTTATCTTGCAGTGGGAGGGTCGTTTAATGAGCAGTTCTTC
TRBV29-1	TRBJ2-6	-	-	CSVDSQDSGANVLTF	TGCAGCGTTGATAGCCAGGACTCTGGGGCCAACGTCCTGACTTTC
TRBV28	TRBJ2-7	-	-	CASSFFGQGERGNIQYF	-
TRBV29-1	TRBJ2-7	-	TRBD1	CSVAIERQGGEQYF	TGCAGCGTTGCCATCGAAAGACAGGGCGGCGAGCAGTACTTC
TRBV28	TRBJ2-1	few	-	CASLSPRSLHPNEQFF	TGTGCCAGTCTTTCCCCCCGGAGCCTTCACCCAAATGAGCAGTTCTTC
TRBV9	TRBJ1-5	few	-	CASSVAGGSNQPQHF	TGTGCCAGCAGCGTAGCCGGGGGTAGCAATCAGCCCCAGCATTTT
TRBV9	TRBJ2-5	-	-	CASSDSPGRGRETQYF	TGTGCCAGCAGCGACTCCCCCGGCAGGGGTCGAGAGACCCAGTACTTC
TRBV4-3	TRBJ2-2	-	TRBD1	CASSQQHGTGNTGELFF	TGCGCCAGCAGCCAACAACACGGGACAGGGAACACCGGGGAGCTGTTTTTT
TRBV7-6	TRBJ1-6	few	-	CASSLDYNSPLHF	TGTGCCAGCAGCTTAGACTATAATTCACCCCTCCACTTT
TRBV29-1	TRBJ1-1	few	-	CSVLARANTEAFF	TGCAGCGTGTTAGCAAGGGCGAACACTGAAGCTTTCTTT
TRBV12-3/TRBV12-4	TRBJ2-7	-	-	CASSPRAGVSYNEQYF	TGTGCCAGCAGTCCACGAGCGGGCGTCTCCTACAATGAGCAGTACTTC
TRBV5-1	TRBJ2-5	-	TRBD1	CASRGTGAGYNEQYF	TGCGCCAGCAGGGGGACAGGGGCAGGCTACAATGAGCAGTACTTC
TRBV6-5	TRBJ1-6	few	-	CASSLLVKGNSPLHF	TGTGCCAGCAGTCTCCTCGTGAAGGGGAATTCACCCCTCCACTTT
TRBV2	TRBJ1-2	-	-	CASRVTDNYGYTF	TGTGCCAGCAGGGTGACAGATAACTATGGCTACACCTTC
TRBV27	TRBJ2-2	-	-	CASTKTPGRSLRNTGELFF	TGTGCCAGCACCAAAACTCCGGGACGGTCCCTTCGGAATACCGGGGAGCTGTTTTTT
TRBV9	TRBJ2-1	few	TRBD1	CASSVEGTAWEQFF	TGTGCCAGCAGCGTAGAAGGGACAGCGTGGGAGCAGTTCTTC
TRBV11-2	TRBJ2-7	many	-	CASSLAPSPYEQYF	TGTGCCAGCAGCTTAGCTCCTAGCCCTTACGAGCAGTACTTC
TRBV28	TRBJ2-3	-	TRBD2	CASRSTLAGDGTDTQYF	TGTGCCAGCAGATCAACCTTAGCGGGAGATGGGACAGATACGCAGTATTTT
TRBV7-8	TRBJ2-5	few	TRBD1	CASSLYRGEYTQYF	TGTGCCAGCAGCTTGTACAGGGGCGAGTACACCCAGTACTTC
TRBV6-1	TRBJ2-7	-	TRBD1	CASKQEGQGSSYEQYF	TGTGCCAGCAAACAAGAGGGACAGGGGAGCTCCTACGAGCAGTACTTC
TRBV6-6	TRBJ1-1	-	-	CASIKQRNAEAFF	TGTGCCAGCATCAAACAGAGGAACGCTGAAGCTTTCTTT
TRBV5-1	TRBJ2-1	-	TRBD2	CVSSSGALTSGVNEQFF	TGCGTCAGCAGCTCTGGGGCCCTGACTAGCGGGGTTAATGAGCAGTTCTTC
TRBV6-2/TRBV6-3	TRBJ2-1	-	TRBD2	CASNGLALNGDEQFF	TGTGCCAGCAATGGACTAGCTCTTAATGGGGATGAGCAGTTCTTC
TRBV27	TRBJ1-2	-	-	CASSSRGTLNYGYTF	TGTGCCAGCAGTAGCCGCGGGACACTTAACTATGGCTACACCTTC
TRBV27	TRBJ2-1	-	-	CASSLFMVGVGKGEQFF	TGTGCCAGCAGTTTATTTATGGTGGGAGTAGGGAAAGGTGAGCAGTTCTTC
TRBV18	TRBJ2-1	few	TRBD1	CASSRTGDHEQFF	TGTGCCAGCTCACGCACAGGGGACCATGAGCAGTTCTTC
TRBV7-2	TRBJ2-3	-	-	CASSRPRGPTDTQYF	TGTGCCAGCAGCCGACCTAGGGGCCCCACAGATACGCAGTATTTT
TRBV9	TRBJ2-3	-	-	CASSAQLTDTQYF	TGTGCCAGCAGCGCTCAGCTCACAGATACGCAGTATTTT
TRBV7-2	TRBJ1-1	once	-	CASSYHLGRGTEAFF	TGTGCCAGCAGCTACCACTTGGGCAGGGGCACTGAAGCTTTCTTT
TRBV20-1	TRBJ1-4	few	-	CSARARRSNEKLFF	TGCAGTGCTAGAGCCAGGCGGAGTAATGAAAAACTGTTTTTT
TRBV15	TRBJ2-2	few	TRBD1	CATSRGGGIGTGELFF	TGTGCCACCAGCAGAGGAGGGGGCATTGGGACCGGGGAGCTGTTTTTT
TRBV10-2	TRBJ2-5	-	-	CASSGSGKETQYF	TGCGCCAGCAGTGGAAGCGGCAAAGAGACCCAGTACTTC
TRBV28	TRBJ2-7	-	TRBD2	CAIDRSGSSYEQYF	TGTGCCATCGACCGTAGCGGGAGCTCCTACGAGCAGTACTTC
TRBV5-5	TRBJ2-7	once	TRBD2	CASSRTSGGAREQYF	TGTGCCAGCAGCAGAACTAGCGGGGGGGCGCGTGAGCAGTACTTC
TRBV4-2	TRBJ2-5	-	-	CASSQLPLGLGYEQYF	TGTGCCAGCAGCCAATTACCTCTGGGACTTGGTTATGAGCAGTACTTC
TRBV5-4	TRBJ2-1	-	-	CASSLDPGTGNEQFF	TGTGCCAGCAGCTTGGACCCCGGGACTGGTAATGAGCAGTTCTTC
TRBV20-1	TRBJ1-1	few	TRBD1	CSAGQGWNTEAFF	TGCAGTGCAGGACAGGGGTGGAACACTGAAGCTTTCTTT
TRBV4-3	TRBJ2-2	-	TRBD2	CASSQDIGTSIGELFF	TGCGCCAGCAGCCAAGATATAGGGACTAGCATAGGGGAGCTGTTTTTT
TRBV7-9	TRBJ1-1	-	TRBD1	CASSTRQGWNTEAFF	TGTGCCAGCAGCACGAGACAGGGTTGGAACACTGAAGCTTTCTTT
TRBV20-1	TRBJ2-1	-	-	CSAIPGESDNEQFF	TGCAGTGCTATTCCTGGGGAGTCCGACAATGAGCAGTTCTTC
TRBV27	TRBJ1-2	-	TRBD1	CASSLAGGNFNYGYTF	TGTGCCAGCAGTTTGGCAGGGGGCAACTTTAACTATGGCTACACCTTC
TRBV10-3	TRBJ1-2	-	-	CAISYSYGYTF	TGTGCCATCAGCTACAGCTATGGCTACACCTTC
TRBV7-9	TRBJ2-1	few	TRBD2	CASSPRLYLAGPNNEQFF	TGTGCCAGCAGCCCCCGACTATACCTAGCGGGACCCAACAATGAGCAGTTCTTC
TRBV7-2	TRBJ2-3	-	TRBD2	CASSFSLAVAPSTDSQYF	TGTGCCAGCAGCTTTAGTCTAGCGGTAGCCCCTAGCACAGATTCGCAGTATTTT
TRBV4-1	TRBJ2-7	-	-	CASSQETYHEQYF	TGCGCCAGCAGCCAAGAAACCTACCACGAGCAGTACTTC